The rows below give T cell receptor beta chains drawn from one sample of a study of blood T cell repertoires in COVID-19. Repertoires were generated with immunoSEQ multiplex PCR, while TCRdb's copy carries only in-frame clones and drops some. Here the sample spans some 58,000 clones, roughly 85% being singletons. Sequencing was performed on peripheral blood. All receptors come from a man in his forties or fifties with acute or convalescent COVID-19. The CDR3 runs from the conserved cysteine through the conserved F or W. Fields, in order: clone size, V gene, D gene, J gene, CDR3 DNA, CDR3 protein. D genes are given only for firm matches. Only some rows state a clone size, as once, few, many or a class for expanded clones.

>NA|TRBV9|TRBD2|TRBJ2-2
TGTGCCAGCAGCCCCCGGACTAGCGGGGGGGCCGGGGTCACCGGGGAGCTGTTTTTT
CASSPRTSGGAGVTGELFF
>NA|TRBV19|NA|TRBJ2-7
TGTGCCAGTAGTGGGCCGCAGGGTCGCGAGCAGTACTTC
CASSGPQGREQYF
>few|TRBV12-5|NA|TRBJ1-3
TGTGCTAGTGGTCGAAGTGAGGGATTCGCTGGAAACACCATATATTTT
CASGRSEGFAGNTIYF
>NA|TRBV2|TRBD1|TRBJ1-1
TGTGCCAGCAGAGAGCAGGGGGCAGGGATGAACACTGAAGCTTTCTTT
CASREQGAGMNTEAFF
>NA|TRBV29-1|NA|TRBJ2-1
TGCAGCGTTGGAGGCGGGGATGAGCAGTTCTTC
CSVGGGDEQFF
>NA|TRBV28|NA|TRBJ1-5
TGTGCCAGCAGCCATTCCCGGGGTTCTGGACAGCCCCAGCATTTT
CASSHSRGSGQPQHF
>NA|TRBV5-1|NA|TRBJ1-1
TGCGCCAGCAGCCCCAACAATGGACAGAGGAACACTGAAGCTTTCTTT
CASSPNNGQRNTEAFF
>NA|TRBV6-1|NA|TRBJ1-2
TGTGCCAGCAGTGATACAGGATTTGGCTACACCTTC
CASSDTGFGYTF
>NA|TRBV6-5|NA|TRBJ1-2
TGTGCCAGCAGTTCCACTAGAGGTAACAACTATGGCTACACCTTC
CASSSTRGNNYGYTF
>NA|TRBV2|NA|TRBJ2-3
TGTGCCAGCACCAGCGGAGTTAACACAGATACGCAGTATTTT
CASTSGVNTDTQYF
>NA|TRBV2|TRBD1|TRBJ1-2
TGTGCCAGCAGGGATGACAGGGGTCACGGCTACACCTTC
CASRDDRGHGYTF
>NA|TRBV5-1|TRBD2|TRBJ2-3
TGCGCCAGCAGCTTGGTTGGACTAGCCACAGATACGCAGTATTTT
CASSLVGLATDTQYF
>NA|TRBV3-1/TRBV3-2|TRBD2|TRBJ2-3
TGTGCCAGCAGCCAGGGGACTAGCGGGAAGACAGATACGCAGTATTTT
CASSQGTSGKTDTQYF
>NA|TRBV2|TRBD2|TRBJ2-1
TGTGCCAGCAGTGGGGGACTAGCGGGGGTTAATGAGCAGTTCTTC
CASSGGLAGVNEQFF